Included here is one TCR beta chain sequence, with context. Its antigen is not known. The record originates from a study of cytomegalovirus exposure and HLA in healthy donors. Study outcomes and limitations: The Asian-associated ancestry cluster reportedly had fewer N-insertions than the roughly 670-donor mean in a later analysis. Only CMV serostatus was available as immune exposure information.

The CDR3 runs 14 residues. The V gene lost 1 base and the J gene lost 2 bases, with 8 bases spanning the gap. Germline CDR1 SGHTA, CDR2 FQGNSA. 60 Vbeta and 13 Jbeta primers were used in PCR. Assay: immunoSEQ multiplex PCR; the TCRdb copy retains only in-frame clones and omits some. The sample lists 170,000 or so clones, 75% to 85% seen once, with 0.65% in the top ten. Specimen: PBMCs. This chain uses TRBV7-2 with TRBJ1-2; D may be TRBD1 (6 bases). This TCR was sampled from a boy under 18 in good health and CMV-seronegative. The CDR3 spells CASSLVTGNYGYTF. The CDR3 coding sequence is TGTGCCAGCAGCTTAGTGACAGGAAACTATGGCTACACCTTC.